The sequence of this TCR beta chain was determined in a study of graft-versus-host responses after intestinal transplantation. Looking at the study overall: Tacrolimus and steroids were given for around three years to all recipients after anti-thymocyte globulin induction. Overall study results and limits: Peak circulating GvH clone levels tracked with early post-transplant HvG declines.

Using immunoSEQ multiplex PCR, the repertoire was profiled, and TCRdb retains in-frame clones only, with some absent. The sample carries about 85,000 clones, 83% recorded once. Remarks on this clone: Its specificity is unknown.

The J segment lost 2 bases and the V segment lost 3 bases, leaving 3 bases of the junction unmatched. From germline, CDR1 is KGHSH and CDR2 LQKENI. CDR3 length: 14 residues. V and J are TRBV18 and TRBJ2-5; 7 bases agree with TRBD1. The sequence came from a human donor who received an intestinal transplant. This specimen was unstimulated CD8+ T cells sorted from spleen or lymph node cells, taken before intestinal transplant. The CDR3 DNA is TGTGCCAGCTCACCCAGGGACAGTCAAGAGACCCAGTACTTC. Its translation is CASSPRDSQETQYF.